These 11 T cell receptor beta chains originate from one sample sequenced in a study of Ad26.COV2.S vaccination and SARS-CoV-2 variants. Clones were read by immunoSEQ multiplex PCR, and TCRdb kept only the in-frame ones, dropping some. The sample lists 450,000 to 550,000 clones, about 88% occurring once. The treatment is: around 19 received Ad26.COV2.S at low or high dose, single or two shots; 5 received placebo; per-sample allocation not given. The samples were gathered on day 63 after the first injection of vaccine or placebo. Sequenced here: peripheral blood, sampled in a trial of Ad26.COV2.S vaccine versus placebo. The receptors derive from a person aged 18-60 years who received the Ad26.COV2.S COVID-19 vaccine or a placebo.

V gene TRBV9 combines with J gene TRBJ2-3, with unresolved D. V was pared by 0 bases and J by 0 bases, with 11 bases between. Germline-derived CDR1 and CDR2 are SGDLS and YYNGEE. The CDR3 has 16 amino acids. The CDR3, as DNA: TGTGCCAGCAGCGTAGAGAACCGATTAAGCACAGATACGCAGTATTTT. This sequence encodes CASSVENRLSTDTQYF.

This rearrangement joins TRBV30 to TRBJ1-6; D perhaps matches TRBD1 (6 bases). This CDR3 contains 17 residues. The germline CDR1 and CDR2 sequences are GTSNPN and SVGIG (reference sequence). Trimming took 2 bases from V and 10 from J, leaving 24 bases between them. Here the CDR3 DNA reads TGTGCCTGGAGTCCGACGATGGTAGGGAGGGGGGGATCACCCCTCCACTTT. Translated: CAWSPTMVGRGGSPLHF.

V is TRBV7-9 and J is TRBJ1-1; D is ambiguous. Germline assignment: CDR1 SEHNR and CDR2 FQNEAQ (reference sequence). The V gene lost 3 bases and the J gene lost 1 base, with 12 bases spanning the gap. CDR3 length: 15 amino acids. CDR3 bases: TGTGCCAGCAGCTTTTACGGCAGCGGGAACACTGAAGCTTTCTTT. Encoded protein: CASSFYGSGNTEAFF.

This clone was seen a single time. The rearrangement joins TRBV19 to TRBJ2-1; perhaps TRBD2 as D (5 bases). This CDR3 has 13 amino acids. The germline V and J ends were trimmed by 9 bases and 0 bases, with 9 bases remaining between them. Germline assignment: CDR1 LNHDA and CDR2 SQIVND (reference sequence). The CDR3 DNA reads TGTGCCAGCATAGGGAGCTCCTACAATGAGCAGTTCTTC. Translating it yields CASIGSSYNEQFF.

This clone has just one count. The chain combines TRBV15 with TRBJ2-5; TRBD2 matches 7 bases. Germline lookup yields CDR1 LNHNV and CDR2 YYDKDF (reference sequence). V lost 0 bases to trimming and J lost 5 bases; unmatched junction nucleotides: 15. CDR3 size: 18 residues. CDR3 sequence: CATSRDRILERGPETQYF. The CDR3 DNA is TGTGCCACCAGCAGAGATCGTATACTAGAGCGGGGCCCGGAGACCCAGTACTTC.

This chain links TRBV2 with TRBJ2-2; D not certain. Trimming removed 3 bases at V and 4 bases at J, with 12 bases between. Looked up from germline, CDR1 is SNHLY and CDR2 is FYNNEI. This CDR3 has 15 amino acids. CDR3 DNA: TGTGCCAGCAGTGAGGGCCGGCGGACCACCGGGGAGCTGTTTTTT. It encodes CASSEGRRTTGELFF.

V is TRBV18 and J is TRBJ2-7; the D gene is possibly TRBD1 (6 bases). Between the trimmed V and J ends, which lost 6 bases and 4 bases, there was a span of 22 bases. The CDR3 consists of 16 residues. The germline gives CDR1 KGHSH, CDR2 LQKENI. The chain's CDR3 is CASSPFSQQGRYEQYF. The DNA for the CDR3 is TGTGCCAGCTCCCCCTTTTCCCAACAGGGTCGGTACGAGCAGTACTTC.

The chain joins TRBV6-5 to TRBJ2-5; D gene uncertain. The CDR3 runs 12 residues. The germline V and J ends were trimmed by 7 bases and 13 bases, with 19 bases remaining between them. From germline, CDR1 is MNHEY and CDR2 SVGAGI. The CDR3 spells CASKDGPHGLYF. The CDR3 DNA reads as TGTGCCAGCAAGGATGGGCCGCATGGGTTGTACTTC.

The V call is TRBV3-1 (or the pseudogene TRBV3-2), the J call TRBJ2-6, with 7 bases that match TRBD2. Germline trimming cut 4 bases from V and 0 bases from J; bases unmatched to any gene: 0. This CDR3 is built from 15 residues. CDR1 is LGHDT, CDR2 YNNKEL, per germline (reference sequence). Written as DNA, the CDR3 is TGTGCCAGCAGCCTAGCGGGCTCTGGGGCCAACGTCCTGACTTTC. Translating it yields CASSLAGSGANVLTF.

This clone was counted once. This chain links TRBV20-1 with TRBJ1-2, with D tentatively TRBD1 (6 bases). V lost 7 bases to trimming and J lost 4 bases, with 10 bases between them. Germline lookup yields CDR1 DFQATT and CDR2 SNEGSKA (reference sequence). This CDR3 region has 11 residues. The DNA of the CDR3 is TGCAGTGTCACAGGGCCCTATGGCTACACCTTC. Translation gives CSVTGPYGYTF.

The chain couples TRBV3-1 (or the pseudogene TRBV3-2) to TRBJ2-1; TRBD2 aligns across 8 bases. J gave up 8 bases and V 1 base, and 4 bases lay outside the gene matches. Germline values: CDR1 LGHDT, CDR2 YNNKEL (reference sequence). The CDR3 loop spans 14 amino acids. Here the CDR3 DNA reads TGTGCCAGCAGCCAAGCCGGACTAGCCCATGAGCAGTTCTTC. As protein: CASSQAGLAHEQFF.